The rows below give T cell receptor beta chains drawn from one sample of a study of OX40 agonist ivuxolimab in advanced cancers. Some clones are missing from TCRdb's copy, which holds only in-frame ones; the method was immunoSEQ multiplex PCR. The sample lists more than 10,000 clones; around 86% were seen once. The source was CD4+ or CD8+ T cells sorted from blood, collected in a trial of the OX40 agonist ivuxolimab. The receptors come from an adult with an advanced solid tumor such as melanoma, head and neck, liver or kidney cancer. The CDR3 runs from the conserved cysteine through the conserved F or W. Each record gives: D gene, J gene, V gene, clone size, CDR3 DNA, CDR3 protein. D genes are given only for firm matches. For some rows the clone size is stated as once, few or many, or as a class when expanded; others skip it.

TRBD2 | TRBJ2-1 | TRBV18 | - | TGTGCCAGCTCACCTGGACTAGGATCGTACAATGAGCAGTTCTTC | CASSPGLGSYNEQFF
TRBD1 | TRBJ1-1 | TRBV19 | - | TGTGCCAGTAGTATAGGGGGGACAGGTTGGACTGAAGCTTTCTTT | CASSIGGTGWTEAFF
- | TRBJ2-1 | TRBV25-1 | - | TGTGCCAGCAGTGAATCCGCACGAGGAGATGAGCAGTTCTTC | CASSESARGDEQFF
- | TRBJ1-1 | TRBV27 | once | TGTGCCAGCAGCTCGGGCCAGGGACCTGAAGCTTTCTTT | CASSSGQGPEAFF
- | TRBJ1-1 | TRBV2 | - | TGTGCCAGCAGTGGGGGGCCGGGCACTGAAGCTTTCTTT | CASSGGPGTEAFF
- | TRBJ2-7 | TRBV5-1 | - | TGCGCCAGCAGCTTGAGAGGGGCTAGCTCCTACGAGCAGTACTTC | CASSLRGASSYEQYF
- | TRBJ1-3 | TRBV7-9 | - | TGTGCCAGCAGCGCCCGGCCTGAGGGAAACACCATATATTTT | CASSARPEGNTIYF
TRBD1 | TRBJ1-2 | TRBV12-5 | - | TGTGCTAGTGGGCCGGGACAGGACGGCTACACCTTC | CASGPGQDGYTF
- | TRBJ2-5 | TRBV5-4 | - | TGTGCCAGCCGGTCAACCGGTCCTTGGGAGACCCAGTACTTC | CASRSTGPWETQYF
TRBD1 | TRBJ2-3 | TRBV27 | once | TGTGCCAGCACCCAGGGGGCGAGTACAGATACGCAGTATTTT | CASTQGASTDTQYF
TRBD1 | TRBJ2-7 | TRBV4-1 | - | TGCGCCAGCAGCCAAGATAAGGGGACAGGGTCAACCTACGAGCAGTACTTC | CASSQDKGTGSTYEQYF
TRBD1 | TRBJ1-1 | TRBV6-5 | - | TGTGCCAGCAGTTCCCCGGACAGGGCCGAAGCTTTCTTT | CASSSPDRAEAFF
- | TRBJ1-2 | TRBV10-2 | - | TGCGCCAGCAGTGAGTCCCGAACGCAGGGGAGGTCGGGCTACACCTTC | CASSESRTQGRSGYTF
- | TRBJ2-7 | TRBV15 | - | TGTGCCACCAGCAGGGAGAGGGAGTTGGGCTCCTACGAGCAGTACTTC | CATSRERELGSYEQYF
- | TRBJ2-2 | TRBV27 | - | TGTGCCAGCAGTAGTTCACACAGGGAGCCGAACACCGGGGAGCTGTTTTTT | CASSSSHREPNTGELFF
TRBD1 | TRBJ2-1 | TRBV5-5 | - | TGTGCCAGCAGCTTGGGACAGGGGAGAAGGGCCGATGAGCAGTTCTTC | CASSLGQGRRADEQFF
TRBD2 | TRBJ2-3 | TRBV2 | once | TGTGCCAGCAGCGGTCTAGCGGTATTGACAGATACGCAGTATTTT | CASSGLAVLTDTQYF
TRBD2 | TRBJ2-6 | TRBV5-3 | - | TGTGCCAGAAGCCGGGGACTAGCGGCGATCTCTGGGGCCAACGTCCTGACTTTC | CARSRGLAAISGANVLTF
- | TRBJ2-7 | TRBV7-9 | few | TGTGCCAGCAGCGTGGGACCTTCCTACGAGCAGTACTTC | CASSVGPSYEQYF
- | TRBJ2-3 | TRBV27 | - | TGTGCCAGCAGTTGGGGCCTCACGCAGTATTTT | CASSWGLTQYF
- | TRBJ2-3 | TRBV15 | - | TGTGCCACCAGCAGAGCGGAACTCACAGATACGCAGTATTTT | CATSRAELTDTQYF
TRBD1 | TRBJ1-4 | TRBV7-6 | - | TGTGCCAGCAGCCGGACAGGGAGGGATGAAAAACTGTTTTTT | CASSRTGRDEKLFF
TRBD1 | TRBJ1-3 | TRBV5-3 | - | TGTGCCACCTTACGGACAGGGAATCCAGGAAACACCATATATTTT | CATLRTGNPGNTIYF
- | TRBJ2-1 | TRBV7-2 | - | TGTGCCAGCAGCTTAACAGGGTGGGGGGACAATGAGCAGTTCTTC | CASSLTGWGDNEQFF
TRBD1 | TRBJ1-5 | TRBV7-9 | - | TGTGCCAGCAGCTTGACAGGGAATCAGCCCCAGCATTTT | CASSLTGNQPQHF
- | TRBJ2-2 | TRBV4-1 | few | TGCGCCAGCAGCCCAGACAAGTACACCGGGGAGCTGTTTTTT | CASSPDKYTGELFF
- | TRBJ2-3 | TRBV5-4 | - | TGTGCCAGCAGCCCCGGGCCCAAGACAGATACGCAGTATTTT | CASSPGPKTDTQYF
- | TRBJ2-7 | TRBV27 | - | TGTGCCAGCAGCAAGGGCCCAAACTACGAGCAGTACTTC | CASSKGPNYEQYF
- | TRBJ2-1 | TRBV5-6 | - | TGTGCCAGCAGCTTGGGTTCCTCCAAGCAGTTCTTC | CASSLGSSKQFF
TRBD2 | TRBJ2-3 | TRBV19 | - | TGTGCCAGTAGTACGCGACTAGCGGGAGGATCGGATACGCAGTATTTT | CASSTRLAGGSDTQYF
- | TRBJ2-3 | TRBV9 | - | TGTGCCAGCAGCGTAGTCTGGGTGCCGGGAGATACGCAGTATTTT | CASSVVWVPGDTQYF
TRBD1 | TRBJ2-2 | TRBV2 | - | TGTGCCAGCCTGGACAGGGCGAACACCGGGGAGCTGTTTTTT | CASLDRANTGELFF
- | TRBJ2-1 | TRBV7-3 | - | TGTGCCAGCAGTCGTATCCAGGGACCCTTCAATGAGCAGTTCTTC | CASSRIQGPFNEQFF
- | TRBJ1-1 | TRBV4-2 | - | TGTGCCAGCAGCCAAGAGAGAGCAGGGGATGGAGCTTTCTTT | CASSQERAGDGAFF
- | TRBJ1-1 | TRBV19 | - | TGTGCCAGTAGTCAAGGGGGTGCAGGGTTTACTGAAGCTTTCTTT | CASSQGGAGFTEAFF
TRBD1 | TRBJ1-2 | TRBV9 | - | TGTGCCAGCAGCCCTACAGGGGGCGTGTATGGCTACACCTTC | CASSPTGGVYGYTF
- | TRBJ2-1 | TRBV15 | - | TGTGCCACCAGCGGGGTTAATAGCGGCCCCTACAATGAGCAGTTCTTC | CATSGVNSGPYNEQFF
TRBD1 | TRBJ2-2 | TRBV7-6 | - | TGTGCCAGCAGCTACACAGGGGGAGACACCGGGGAGCTGTTTTTT | CASSYTGGDTGELFF
- | TRBJ1-2 | TRBV9 | once | TGTGCCAGCAGCGCGGACTCCTTGGGGGTAGTCGGCTACACCTTC | CASSADSLGVVGYTF
- | TRBJ2-1 | TRBV20-1 | - | TGCAGTGCCGGGACTTCAGAGCAGTTCTTC | CSAGTSEQFF
- | TRBJ2-1 | TRBV27 | - | TGTGCCAGCAGTTTCACCTCCTACAATGAGCAGTTCTTC | CASSFTSYNEQFF
- | TRBJ2-1 | TRBV2 | - | TGTGCCAGCAGTGAATGGGGGGAGTTCAATGAGCAGTTCTTC | CASSEWGEFNEQFF
- | TRBJ1-3 | TRBV28 | - | TGTGCCAGCAGCGGGTCCCCGGAGACTGGAAACACCATATATTTT | CASSGSPETGNTIYF
- | TRBJ1-1 | TRBV30 | - | TGTGCCTGGATCTGGGAGATGAACACTGAAGCTTTCTTT | CAWIWEMNTEAFF
- | TRBJ1-1 | TRBV19 | - | TGTGCCAGTAGTAGGCCGGGCAGTGGGAACACTGAAGCTTTCTTT | CASSRPGSGNTEAFF
TRBD2 | TRBJ2-5 | TRBV2 | - | TGTGCCAGCAGTGTCCGTAGCGGGGGGGGAGAGACCCAGTACTTC | CASSVRSGGGETQYF
- | TRBJ2-3 | TRBV9 | - | TGTGCCAGCAGCTCACAGACTACTTCCACAGATACGCAGTATTTT | CASSSQTTSTDTQYF
TRBD2 | TRBJ2-7 | TRBV9 | - | TGTGCCAGCAGCGTAGGAGGGGCTAGCGGGGCCTACGAGCAGTACTTC | CASSVGGASGAYEQYF
- | TRBJ2-7 | TRBV4-3 | once | TGCGCCAGCAGCCAAGACCAGGGAGGGGGCTACGAGCAGTACTTC | CASSQDQGGGYEQYF
TRBD1 | TRBJ2-3 | TRBV10-3 | once | TGTGCCATCAGTGAGTCGGGGGGGACAGGGGACACAGATACGCAGTATTTT | CAISESGGTGDTDTQYF
TRBD2 | TRBJ2-7 | TRBV7-9 | - | TGTGCCAGCAGCGAACTAGCGGCCCTCTTGGGCGAGCAGTACTTC | CASSELAALLGEQYF
TRBD1 | TRBJ1-5 | TRBV25-1 | once | TGTGCCAGCAGTGACTCCGGACAGGGGGTCGGGCCCCAGCATTTT | CASSDSGQGVGPQHF
- | TRBJ2-7 | TRBV5-1 | - | TGCGCCAGCAGCTTGGTGCCAGGGGATTACTACGAGCAGTACTTC | CASSLVPGDYYEQYF
- | TRBJ1-1 | TRBV4-2 | - | TGTGCCAGCAGCTTGGGCGGAAACACTGAAGCTTTCTTT | CASSLGGNTEAFF
- | TRBJ1-2 | TRBV27 | - | TGTGCCAGCAGTATTACGGGGGGATATGGCTACACCTTC | CASSITGGYGYTF
TRBD2 | TRBJ2-7 | TRBV7-8 | - | TGTGCCAGCAGCCCCTTTTTAGCGGGAGTCTTCGAGCAGTACTTC | CASSPFLAGVFEQYF
- | TRBJ1-1 | TRBV6-6 | - | TGTGCCAGCAGTTGGGTTATGAACACTGAAGCTTTCTTT | CASSWVMNTEAFF
- | TRBJ1-3 | TRBV10-2 | - | TGCGCCAGCAGTGAGGGCCGCACCCCGGGAAACACCATATATTTT | CASSEGRTPGNTIYF